The next 2 T cell receptor beta chains were all read from a single sample in a study of blood T cell repertoires in COVID-19. Sequencing used immunoSEQ multiplex PCR; TCRdb keeps in-frame clones, though not all of them. The sample yields under 250,000 clones, around 83% seen once. Sequencing input: peripheral blood. Source of these receptors: a man in his forties or fifties with active or convalescent COVID-19.

V usage is TRBV6-1 and J usage is TRBJ2-3; D is possibly TRBD2 (5 bases). V gave up 0 bases and J gave up 11 bases, with 12 bases separating them. This CDR3 contains 13 residues. Germline V lookup: CDR1 MNHNS, CDR2 SASEGT. This chain's CDR3 is CASSEARGYGQYF. The CDR3 coding sequence is TGTGCCAGCAGTGAAGCAAGAGGGTACGGGCAGTATTTT.

The rearrangement joins TRBV19 to TRBJ1-1; no clear D. The V end lost 5 bases, the J end lost 4 bases, and 17 bases lay between the germline ends. Germline V lookup: CDR1 LNHDA, CDR2 SQIVND (reference sequence). The CDR3 length is 15 residues. This CDR3 is CASSLRPEAGTEAFF. The CDR3 DNA reads TGTGCCAGTAGTTTAAGACCCGAGGCTGGCACTGAAGCTTTCTTT.